Below, 14 T cell receptor beta chains from the same sample are listed, as sequenced in a study of T cells in Graves' hyperthyroidism and ophthalmopathy. Amplification targeted TCR beta CDR3 regions from RNA transcripts. TCR CDR3 underwent first-round RT-PCR with the HTBI primer set. MiXCR was run by TCRdb on the multiplex PCR reads, yielding one entry per CDR3 protein. Of 550,000 to 650,000 distinct CDR3 sequences listed, 14% are singletons. Specimen: blood. These receptor sequences come from a woman in her thirties or forties with Graves' hyperthyroidism.

This clonotype showed up many times. This chain uses TRBV15 with TRBJ2-7; D gene ambiguous. Germline V gene lookup returns CDR1 LNHNV and CDR2 YYDKDF (reference sequence). The CDR3 totals 14 residues. V was clipped by 4 bases and J by 3 bases, with 13 bases between them. The CDR3 loop is CATSKHKGVYEQYF. The CDR3 bases are TGTGCCACCAGCAAACATAAAGGAGTCTACGAGCAGTACTTC. The complete variable domain, with remaining parts taken from reference TRBV15 and TRBJ2-7, reads DAMVIQNPRYQVTQFGKPVTLSCSQTLNHNVMYWYQQKSSQAPKLLFHYYDKDFNNEADTPDNFQSRRPNTSFCFLDIRSPGLGDTAMYLCATSKHKGVYEQYFGPGTRLTVT.

The CDR3 DNA follows: TGTGCCAGCTCCGGGGCGAGGTATAATTCACCCCTCCACTTT. Translated, it gives CASSGARYNSPLHF. The rearrangement links TRBV6-1 to TRBJ1-6; D perhaps matches TRBD1 (5 bases). CDR1 MNHNS and CDR2 SASEGT come from the germline V gene. CDR3 length: 14 amino acids. V gave up 8 bases and J gave up 4 bases, with 12 bases separating them.

This clonotype was recorded at least ten times. This chain uses TRBV7-6 with TRBJ1-1, with TRBD1 identical over 8 bases. Germline CDR1 and CDR2: SGHVS and FNYEAQ. Losses at the gene ends were 5 bases for V and 3 bases for J; bases not matched to a gene: 8. CDR3 size: 15 residues. The CDR3 nucleotides are TGTGCCAGCAGCATTTCAGGGGGCGCGTACACTGAAGCTTTCTTT. The encoded protein is CASSISGGAYTEAFF.

This clonotype was recorded at least ten times. V gene TRBV5-1 combines with J gene TRBJ2-3; D remains unclear. Germline CDR1 and CDR2: SGHRS and YFSETQ. This CDR3 contains 14 residues. Trimming took off 0 bases at V and 3 bases at J, with 8 bases between the two ends. CDR3 region: CASSLADRTDTQYF. The CDR3 region has the DNA TGCGCCAGCAGCTTGGCGGACCGAACAGATACGCAGTATTTT.

This clonotype was observed a handful of times. This chain uses TRBV25-1 with TRBJ1-1; 11 positions agree with TRBD1. V trimming: 6 bases; J trimming: 8 bases; junction bases outside the gene matches: 2. CDR3 size: 12 residues. Germline V gives CDR1 MGHDK, CDR2 SYGVNS. The CDR3 loop is CASRWTGGEAFF. The CDR3 nucleotides are TGTGCCAGCAGGTGGACAGGGGGCGAAGCTTTCTTT.

This clonotype came up many times. The gene calls are TRBV18 and TRBJ1-5; 7 bases match TRBD1. The CDR3 is 15 amino acids. The germline V gene has CDR1 KGHSH and CDR2 LQKENI. The V gene end was trimmed by 3 bases and the J gene end by 4 bases; junction bases not matched to a gene: 6. CDR3 nucleotides: TGTGCCAGCTCACCTAAGGACAGGATGAATCAGCCCCAGCATTTT. This gives the protein CASSPKDRMNQPQHF.

In this sample, this clonotype turned up a few times. The J gene is TRBJ1-5, the V gene TRBV7-9, with a tentative D call TRBD1 (5 bases). The germline V gene encodes CDR1 SEHNR and CDR2 FQNEAQ (reference sequence). The CDR3 consists of 15 residues. Trimming stripped 1 base from V and 4 bases from J, with 11 bases between. The CDR3 protein is CASSLGGVWNQPQHF. In nucleotides, the CDR3 is TGTGCCAGCAGCTTAGGGGGCGTCTGGAATCAGCCCCAGCATTTT.

This clonotype was counted between two and nine times. The V gene is TRBV7-3, the J gene TRBJ2-7; D may match TRBD1 or TRBD2 (5 bases each). CDR1 is SGHTA and CDR2 is FQGTGA in the germline V gene. This CDR3 contains 13 residues. With 8 bases removed from V and 1 base from J, the gap between germline ends came to 12 bases. The CDR3 nucleotides read TGTGCCAGCTTCCGGGACCCGTCCTACGAGCAGTACTTC. Its protein is CASFRDPSYEQYF.

Many counts were recorded for this clonotype. The rearrangement joins TRBV5-1 to TRBJ2-3; TRBD2 matches 7 bases. The CDR3 sequence is 16 residues long. V gave up 4 bases and J gave up 2 bases; unmatched junction bases: 10. Germline V gene data show CDR1 as SGHRS and CDR2 as YFSETQ. In DNA, the CDR3 is TGCGCCAGCAGCAGATCTAGCGGAACGAACACAGATACGCAGTATTTT. Translating gives CASSRSSGTNTDTQYF.

V gene TRBV6-2 or TRBV6-3 combines with J gene TRBJ1-1, with D uncertain. The CDR3 totals 15 residues. Germline lookup yields CDR1 MNHEY and CDR2 SVGEGT. Trimming cost V 0 bases and J 1 base, with 9 bases left between them. The CDR3 coding sequence is TGTGCCAGCAGTTACTCGAGCAGAAAGAACACTGAAGCTTTCTTT. Its translation: CASSYSSRKNTEAFF.

In this sample, this clonotype turned up many times. The chain has TRBV6-2 or TRBV6-3 and TRBJ1-1; 12 bases match TRBD1. Germline lookup yields CDR1 MNHEY and CDR2 SVGEGT. The V gene end was trimmed by 0 bases and the J gene end by 4 bases; junction bases not matched to a gene: 9. The CDR3 is made up of 18 amino acids. Here the CDR3 reads CASSYSIGTGGAGTEAFF. The CDR3 coding sequence is TGTGCCAGCAGTTACTCGATTGGGACAGGGGGCGCAGGCACTGAAGCTTTCTTT.

There are many counts of this clonotype. This chain joins TRBV7-2 and TRBJ1-2; TRBD1 matches at 8 bases. Trimming cost V 1 base and J 6 bases; bases outside gene matches: 4. Germline assignment: CDR1 SGHTA and CDR2 FQGNSA. The CDR3 has 14 amino acids. CDR3 protein: CASSLGTGTDGYTF. In DNA, the CDR3 is TGTGCCAGCAGCTTAGGGACAGGGACCGATGGCTACACCTTC.

This clonotype was seen repeatedly, ten times or more. The chain combines TRBV6-1 with TRBJ1-5; perhaps TRBD1 as D (5 bases). This CDR3 has 16 residues. Germline-derived CDR1 and CDR2 are MNHNS and SASEGT. The germline V and J ends were trimmed by 3 bases and 3 bases, with 15 bases remaining between them. CDR3 bases: TGTGCCAGCAGTGATAGCAGGGCAGGTACCAATCAGCCCCAGCATTTT. It translates to CASSDSRAGTNQPQHF.

The CDR3 DNA sequence: TGTGCCAGCAGCTCCCCTGGGCCCTCCTACAATGAGCAGTTCTTC. This encodes CASSSPGPSYNEQFF. The rearrangement uses TRBV7-9 and TRBJ2-1; D is ambiguous. Germline-derived CDR1 and CDR2 are SEHNR and FQNEAQ (reference sequence). The CDR3 length is 15 residues. V gave up 4 bases and J gave up 0 bases, with 10 bases separating them.